Following are 20 T cell receptor beta chains from one sample sequenced in a study of identical twins. From the 5' RACE reads, TCRdb called clonotypes with MiXCR, one entry per CDR3 protein. Among a few hundred thousand distinct CDR3 sequences listed, 9.6% were seen once. These data were likewise used in another study, on yellow fever vaccine responses in identical twins.

Material: PBMCs. All receptors derive from a woman between 18 and 29 years old in good health.

In its sample, this clonotype was seen many times. In DNA form, the CDR3 reads TGTGCCAGCAGGCTTCCCTTGGGGACGGTCAGGGCGGACACCGGGGAGCTGTTTTTT. Encoded protein: CASRLPLGTVRADTGELFF. The chain links TRBV6-2 or TRBV6-3 to TRBJ2-2; tentatively, D is TRBD1 or TRBD2 (5 bases each). The V end was cut by 6 bases, the J end by 3 bases, with 26 bases between. The CDR3 is 19 amino acids. Germline V gene sequence: CDR1 MNHEY, CDR2 SVGEGT.

This clonotype was picked up many times. The chain is built from TRBV7-9 and TRBJ2-7; D possibly corresponds to TRBD1 (6 bases). The CDR3 has 16 amino acids. Germline lookup yields CDR1 SEHNR and CDR2 FQNEAQ (reference sequence). V was cut by 3 bases and J by 0 bases, with 15 bases left in between. CDR3 coding DNA: TGTGCCAGCAGCTTCAACAGTGGACAGAGCTCCTACGAGCAGTACTTC. Translation gives CASSFNSGQSSYEQYF.

The rearrangement joins TRBV3-1 to TRBJ2-7; tentative D call: TRBD1 (5 bases). Germline CDR1 LGHDT, CDR2 YNNKEL (reference sequence). With 4 bases removed from V and 3 bases from J, the gap between germline ends came to 10 bases. The CDR3 runs 13 residues. DNA for the CDR3: TGTGCCAGCAGCCTGCAGGGTTTCTACGAGCAGTACTTC. It translates to CASSLQGFYEQYF.

This clonotype was counted between two and nine times. V gene TRBV27 combines with J gene TRBJ2-1; D might be TRBD2 (5 bases). Germline values: CDR1 MNHEY, CDR2 SMNVEV (reference sequence). The length of the CDR3 is 15 residues. V lost 5 bases, J lost 9 bases, and 20 bases lay in between. The CDR3 is CASSPLSADGGEQFF. CDR3 coding DNA: TGTGCCAGCAGTCCGCTTAGCGCCGATGGCGGTGAGCAGTTCTTC.

The chain carries TRBV4-3 and TRBJ2-3; 9 positions agree with TRBD1. Trimming at V came to 0 bases and at J to 3 bases, leaving 4 bases not matched to a gene. This CDR3 spans 16 amino acids. Germline V gene data show CDR1 as LGHNA and CDR2 as YSLEER. CDR3 DNA: TGCGCCAGCAGCCAAGAAGCGACAGGGGGAACAGATACGCAGTATTTT. Translated: CASSQEATGGTDTQYF.

This clonotype was counted ten times or more. As DNA, the CDR3 is TGCAGCGTCCCGGGACTAGATGCCTACAATGAGCAGTTCTTC. Translated, it gives CSVPGLDAYNEQFF. The chain couples TRBV29-1 to TRBJ2-1; 8 nucleotides agree with TRBD2. CDR1 and CDR2 from the germline V gene are SQVTM and ANQGSEA. This CDR3 spans 14 amino acids. Losses at the gene ends were 6 bases for V and 2 bases for J; bases not matched to a gene: 6.

The rearrangement joins TRBV28 to TRBJ2-1; TRBD2 is a possible D gene (6 bases). Germline-derived CDR1 and CDR2 are MDHEN and SYDVKM. V was pared by 2 bases and J by 7 bases, with 12 bases between. This CDR3 is 14 amino acids long. The CDR3 DNA reads TGTGCCAGCAGTTTACCCAGCGGAGGGAATGAGCAGTTCTTC. Protein: CASSLPSGGNEQFF.

The J gene is TRBJ2-5, the V gene TRBV3-1, with TRBD2 identical over 12 bases. The CDR3 covers 17 residues. The germline V gene has CDR1 LGHDT and CDR2 YNNKEL (reference sequence). With V trimmed by 4 bases and J by 4 bases, 10 bases remained unmatched. The CDR3 spells CASSLPLAGGPRETQYF. The CDR3 nucleotides are TGTGCCAGCAGCCTACCCCTAGCGGGGGGGCCGAGAGAGACCCAGTACTTC.

The chain carries TRBV20-1 and TRBJ2-5; D uncertain. The CDR3 runs 15 residues. V was cut by 0 bases and J by 2 bases, with 13 bases left in between. Per germline, CDR1 DFQATT and CDR2 SNEGSKA (reference sequence). The CDR3 region is CSARDPRAIQETQYF. CDR3 DNA: TGCAGTGCTAGAGATCCCCGGGCCATTCAAGAGACCCAGTACTTC.

The CDR3 region is CASSYSTLGGGYTF. The CDR3 coding sequence is TGTGCCAGCAGTTACTCGACTCTAGGGGGGGGCTACACCTTC. This sequence joins TRBV6-5 and TRBJ1-2, with a possible D match to TRBD1 (6 bases). Germline V gene lookup returns CDR1 MNHEY and CDR2 SVGAGI. Trimming shortened V by 0 bases and J by 8 bases, and 13 bases separated the two germline ends. The CDR3 covers 14 residues.

This clonotype was counted at least ten times. J is TRBJ1-3 and V is TRBV12-3 or TRBV12-4, with D possibly being TRBD1 (6 bases). The V gene lost 5 bases and the J gene lost 2 bases, with 10 bases spanning the gap. There are 14 residues in the CDR3. CDR3 amino acids: CASSIRTAGNTIYF. The CDR3 DNA reads TGTGCCAGCAGTATACGGACAGCTGGAAACACCATATATTTT.

The sample holds many counts of this clonotype. V is TRBV5-6 and J is TRBJ1-3, with TRBD1 as a possible D gene (5 bases). Per germline, CDR1 SGHDT and CDR2 YYEEEE. V was trimmed by 0 bases and J by 2 bases, leaving 12 bases between them. This CDR3 is built from 16 residues. The CDR3 bases are TGTGCCAGCAGCTTGGCCTCAGGGAACACTGGAAACACCATATATTTT. Its translation: CASSLASGNTGNTIYF.

V gene TRBV20-1 combines with J gene TRBJ1-5; D not resolved. The CDR3 spans 13 residues. CDR1 and CDR2 from the germline V gene are DFQATT and SNEGSKA (reference sequence). V was trimmed by 3 bases and J by 6 bases, leaving 12 bases between them. The CDR3 coding sequence is TGCAGTGCTAGTGGCGGCCCCAGTCAGCCCCAGCATTTT. Its protein product is CSASGGPSQPQHF.

This sequence joins TRBV3-1 and TRBJ2-1; 8 bases are shared with TRBD1. Germline CDR1 is LGHDT and CDR2 is YNNKEL (reference sequence). V lost 4 bases, J lost 7 bases, and 9 bases stayed unmatched. The CDR3 runs 15 residues. CDR3 region: CASSPRTGLGNEQFF. The CDR3 region has the DNA TGTGCCAGCAGCCCCCGGACAGGGCTGGGGAATGAGCAGTTCTTC.

This clonotype has only a few counts. This chain links TRBV4-1 with TRBJ2-6; D not resolved. CDR1 is MGHRA and CDR2 is YSYEKL in the germline V gene. Trimming shortened V by 0 bases and J by 1 base, and 7 bases separated the two germline ends. This CDR3 region has 16 residues. CDR3 nucleotide sequence: TGCGCCAGCAGCCAAGAACCCTTATCTGGGGCCAACGTCCTGACTTTC. Its translation: CASSQEPLSGANVLTF.

V and J are TRBV20-1 and TRBJ2-2, with D maybe TRBD1 (6 bases). CDR3 length: 14 amino acids. Trimming took off 5 bases at V and 6 bases at J, with 16 bases between the two ends. Germline values: CDR1 DFQATT, CDR2 SNEGSKA (reference sequence). The CDR3 DNA follows: TGCAGTGCTCACAGGGAGTCCCTTGCCGGGGAGCTGTTTTTT. This codes for CSAHRESLAGELFF.

This chain joins TRBV27 and TRBJ2-1, with TRBD2 identical over 14 bases. V gave up 6 bases and J gave up 7 bases; unmatched junction bases: 5. CDR1 is MNHEY and CDR2 is SMNVEV in the germline V gene (reference sequence). This CDR3 has 15 amino acids. For the CDR3, the DNA is TGTGCCAGCAGCCCTTGGACTAGCGGGAGGAATGAGCAGTTCTTC. Its translation is CASSPWTSGRNEQFF.

The chain links TRBV12-3 or TRBV12-4 to TRBJ2-7, with TRBD1 matching over 11 bases. Trimming at V came to 7 bases and at J to 7 bases, leaving 9 bases not matched to a gene. This CDR3 is 14 amino acids long. CDR3 in amino acids: CASTTGQGAREQYF. In nucleotides, the CDR3 is TGTGCCAGCACTACAGGACAGGGGGCGCGGGAGCAGTACTTC.

The chain employs TRBV6-1 and TRBJ2-7; 7 nucleotides match TRBD2. CDR3 length: 15 residues. V lost 7 bases to trimming and J lost 0 bases; unmatched junction nucleotides: 9. Per the germline V gene, CDR1 is MNHNS and CDR2 is SASEGT. CDR3 in amino acids: CASMTYGRNSYEQYF. The CDR3 region has the DNA TGTGCCAGCATGACATACGGGAGGAACTCCTACGAGCAGTACTTC.

The V call is TRBV7-8, the J call TRBJ1-5; D remains ambiguous. Per the germline V gene, CDR1 is SGHVS and CDR2 is FQNEAQ. This CDR3 is built from 14 residues. Between the trimmed V and J ends, which lost 1 base and 9 bases, there was a span of 13 bases. CDR3 amino acids: CASSLGTIEPPQHF. CDR3 DNA: TGTGCCAGCAGCTTAGGGACTATTGAGCCGCCCCAGCATTTT. Looking up the rest from reference TRBV7-8 and TRBJ1-5 gives the full variable domain: GAGVSQSPRYKVAKRGQDVALRCDPISGHVSLFWYQQALGQGPEFLTYFQNEAQLDKSGLPSDRFFAERPEGSVSTLKIQRTQQEDSAVYLCASSLGTIEPPQHFGDGTRLSIL.